One sample yielded the 10 T cell receptor beta chains listed below, sequenced in a study of T cell repertoires in cytomegalovirus infection (dated by TCRdb to between 2019 and 2020). Explained via the paper, the treatment or condition label denotes: in vitro stimulation with specific CMV peptide epitopes to enrich CMV-specific T cells. Their antigen targets remain unknown. For sequencing, an Illumina HiSeq 1500 was employed. The public sequencing data were trimmed at Q25 with fastp and processed into clonotypes with MiXCR by TCRdb, which kept only in-frame beta chains. Each record represents a unique CDR3 protein, reported with the most common genes and DNA among its rows. Here the sample has about a million distinct CDR3 sequences; approximately 31% occur a single time. The ten largest make up around 15% of the sample. Sequenced material: cultured CD8+ T cells from PBMCs, taken from culture after CMV antigen stimulation. All receptors derive from a human donor in good health (CMV status not recorded). Some clones in this sample may be carry-over from other donors' samples.

The chain carries TRBV9 and TRBJ1-1; 9 bases match TRBD1. V lost 4 bases to trimming and J lost 6 bases; unmatched junction nucleotides: 7. In germline, CDR1 is SGDLS, CDR2 YYNGEE. The CDR3 runs 14 residues. CDR3: CASSNSGTGPEAFF. CDR3 DNA sequence: TGTGCCAGCAGCAATTCCGGGACAGGGCCTGAAGCTTTCTTT.

V usage is TRBV2 and J usage is TRBJ1-2, with 10 bases that match TRBD1. Germline-derived CDR1 and CDR2 are SNHLY and FYNNEI. V was pared by 9 bases and J by 2 bases, with 6 bases of the junction left unmatched. The CDR3 has 14 amino acids. The CDR3 DNA is TGTGCCAGTGCCCCGGACAGGGGGAACTATGGCTACACCTTC. Translation: CASAPDRGNYGYTF.

This clonotype has only one observation. The CDR3 nucleotides read TGTGCCAGCAGCTTGGCTTGGGGCCTCGACTACGAGCAGTACTTC. The encoded protein is CASSLAWGLDYEQYF. The chain has TRBV5-6 and TRBJ2-7, with D perhaps matching TRBD1 (5 bases). Germline CDR1 SGHDT, CDR2 YYEEEE. This CDR3 contains 15 residues. Trimming took off 0 bases at V and 3 bases at J, with 13 bases between the two ends.

Concerning this clonotype: It may be a read error: a sequence one base away is much more abundant. The chain employs TRBV6-6 and TRBJ2-7, with TRBD2 matching over 8 bases. With V trimmed by 5 bases and J by 1 base, 7 bases remained unmatched. Germline-derived CDR1 and CDR2 are MNHNY and SVGAGI (reference sequence). The CDR3 runs to 15 residues. This chain's CDR3 is CASSDGLAESYEQYF. The CDR3 coding sequence is TGTGCCAGCAGTGATGGACTAGCCGAGTCCTACGAGCAGTACTTC.

The chain joins TRBV12-3 or TRBV12-4 to TRBJ1-4, with D maybe TRBD1 (5 bases). CDR3 length: 15 amino acids. Trimming pared 7 bases from V and 4 bases from J, leaving 16 bases between. CDR3 nucleotides: TGTGCCAGCACCCTTCGACAGAGACTTAATGAAAAACTGTTTTTT. The encoded protein is CASTLRQRLNEKLFF.

This clonotype has a handful of counts. The gene calls are TRBV28 and TRBJ2-1; 8 bases are shared with TRBD2. Losses at the gene ends were 3 bases for V and 6 bases for J; bases not matched to a gene: 7. CDR3 size: 15 residues. The germline V gene encodes CDR1 MDHEN and CDR2 SYDVKM. The CDR3, as DNA: TGTGCCAGCAGTTTTACTAGCGGCCCCCTCAATGAGCAGTTCTTC. Amino acid sequence: CASSFTSGPLNEQFF.

This clonotype has only a few counts. This chain connects TRBV6-5 to TRBJ1-5; D is uncertain. The CDR3 is made up of 16 amino acids. V lost 5 bases, J lost 3 bases, and 17 bases lay in between. Germline V gene sequence: CDR1 MNHEY, CDR2 SVGAGI. In DNA, the CDR3 is TGTGCCAGCAGTCCCCTATGGGGAGGGATCAATCAGCCCCAGCATTTT. Protein: CASSPLWGGINQPQHF.

The chain combines TRBV18 with TRBJ1-1, with 8 positions matching TRBD1. This CDR3 is built from 14 residues. The trim removed 3 bases at V and 6 bases at J, leaving 6 bases unmatched. Germline V gene sequence: CDR1 KGHSH, CDR2 LQKENI. The CDR3 is CASSPRDRIAEAFF. For the CDR3, the DNA is TGTGCCAGCTCACCCAGGGACAGGATCGCTGAAGCTTTCTTT.

The J gene is TRBJ2-4, the V gene TRBV5-6; 7 bases are a match to TRBD1. Germline CDR1 and CDR2: SGHDT and YYEEEE. This CDR3 is 18 amino acids long. V trimming: 0 bases; J trimming: 2 bases; junction bases outside the gene matches: 11. CDR3 nucleotides: TGTGCCAGCAGCTTGGCCGGGACAGCTCTCGTAACCAAAAACATTCAGTACTTC. Translating gives CASSLAGTALVTKNIQYF.

This clonotype has just a few counts. V gene TRBV6-1 combines with J gene TRBJ1-1; 8 nucleotides match TRBD1. V shed 2 bases, J shed 5 bases, and the junction held 4 bases outside the gene matches. The CDR3 is made up of 14 amino acids. Germline V lookup: CDR1 MNHNS, CDR2 SASEGT. The CDR3 region has the DNA TGTGCCAGCAGTGAACGGGACAGGACGACTGAAGCTTTCTTT. This codes for CASSERDRTTEAFF.